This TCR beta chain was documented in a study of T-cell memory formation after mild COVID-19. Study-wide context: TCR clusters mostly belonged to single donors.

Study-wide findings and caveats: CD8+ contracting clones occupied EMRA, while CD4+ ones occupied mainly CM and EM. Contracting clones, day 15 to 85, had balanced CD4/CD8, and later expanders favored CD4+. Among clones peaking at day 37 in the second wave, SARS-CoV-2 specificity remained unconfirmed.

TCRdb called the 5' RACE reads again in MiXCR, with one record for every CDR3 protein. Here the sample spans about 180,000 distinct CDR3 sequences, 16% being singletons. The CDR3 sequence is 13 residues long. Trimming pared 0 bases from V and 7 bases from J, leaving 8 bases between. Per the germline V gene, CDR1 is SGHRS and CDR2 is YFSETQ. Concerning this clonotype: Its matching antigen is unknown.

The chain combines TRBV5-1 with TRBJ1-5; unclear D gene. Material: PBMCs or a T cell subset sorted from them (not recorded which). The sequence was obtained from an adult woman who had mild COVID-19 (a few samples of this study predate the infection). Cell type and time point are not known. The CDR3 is CASSLESGQPQHF. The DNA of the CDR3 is TGCGCCAGCAGCTTGGAATCGGGCCAGCCCCAGCATTTT.